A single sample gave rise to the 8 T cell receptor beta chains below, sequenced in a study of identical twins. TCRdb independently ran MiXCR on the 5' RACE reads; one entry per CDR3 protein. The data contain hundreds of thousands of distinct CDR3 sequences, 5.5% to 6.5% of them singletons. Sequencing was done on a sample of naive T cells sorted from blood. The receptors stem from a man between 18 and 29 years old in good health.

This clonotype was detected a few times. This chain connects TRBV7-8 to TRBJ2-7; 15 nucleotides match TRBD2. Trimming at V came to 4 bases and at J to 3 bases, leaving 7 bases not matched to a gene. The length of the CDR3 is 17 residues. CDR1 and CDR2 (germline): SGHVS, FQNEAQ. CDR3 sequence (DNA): TGTGCCAGCAGCTCGGGACTAGCGGGAGGAAATCTCTACGAGCAGTACTTC. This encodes CASSSGLAGGNLYEQYF.

This CDR3 reads CAWSRRALNTEAFF. The CDR3 DNA follows: TGTGCCTGGAGTCGAAGAGCTCTGAACACTGAAGCTTTCTTT. The rearrangement joins TRBV30 to TRBJ1-1; D gene uncertain. Between the trimmed V and J ends, which lost 2 bases and 0 bases, there was a span of 10 bases. Germline loops: CDR1 GTSNPN, CDR2 SVGIG (reference sequence). The CDR3 covers 14 residues.

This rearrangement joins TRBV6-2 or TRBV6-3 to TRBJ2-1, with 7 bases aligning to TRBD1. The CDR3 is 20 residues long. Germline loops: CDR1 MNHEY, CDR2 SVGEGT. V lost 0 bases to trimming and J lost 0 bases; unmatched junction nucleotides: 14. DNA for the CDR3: TGTGCCAGCAGTTACTCTGCGGGCGGACAGGTCATCGTCTCCTACAATGAGCAGTTCTTC. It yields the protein CASSYSAGGQVIVSYNEQFF.

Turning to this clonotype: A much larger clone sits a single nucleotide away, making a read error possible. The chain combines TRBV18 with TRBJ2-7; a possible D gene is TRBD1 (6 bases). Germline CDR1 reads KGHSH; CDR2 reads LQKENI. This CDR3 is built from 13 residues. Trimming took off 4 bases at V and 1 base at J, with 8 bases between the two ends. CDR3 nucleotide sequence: TGTGCCAGCTCACAAGGACAGTCCTACGAGCAGTACGTC. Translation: CASSQGQSYEQYV.

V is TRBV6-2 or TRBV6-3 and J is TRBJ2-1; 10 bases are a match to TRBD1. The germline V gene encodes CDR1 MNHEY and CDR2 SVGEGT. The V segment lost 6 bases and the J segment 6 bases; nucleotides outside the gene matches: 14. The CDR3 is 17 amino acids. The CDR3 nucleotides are TGTGCCAGCAGCGGCTTGGTGGGGACAGGGGTTATCAATGAGCAGTTCTTC. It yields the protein CASSGLVGTGVINEQFF.

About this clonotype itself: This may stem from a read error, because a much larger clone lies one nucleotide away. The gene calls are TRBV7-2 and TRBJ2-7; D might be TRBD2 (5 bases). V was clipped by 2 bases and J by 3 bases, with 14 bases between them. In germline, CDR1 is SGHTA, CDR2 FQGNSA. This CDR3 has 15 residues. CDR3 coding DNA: TGTGCCAGCAGCTTACATGGGAGCTGGAACTACGAGCAGTACTTC. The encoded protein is CASSLHGSWNYEQYF.

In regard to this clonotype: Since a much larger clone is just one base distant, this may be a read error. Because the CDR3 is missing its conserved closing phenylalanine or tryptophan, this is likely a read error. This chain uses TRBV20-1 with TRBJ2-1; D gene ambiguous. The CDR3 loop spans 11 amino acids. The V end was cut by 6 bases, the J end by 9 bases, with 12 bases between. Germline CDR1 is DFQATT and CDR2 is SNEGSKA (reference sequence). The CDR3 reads CSATITSEQFY. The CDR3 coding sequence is TGCAGTGCCACAATAACAAGTGAGCAGTTCTAC.

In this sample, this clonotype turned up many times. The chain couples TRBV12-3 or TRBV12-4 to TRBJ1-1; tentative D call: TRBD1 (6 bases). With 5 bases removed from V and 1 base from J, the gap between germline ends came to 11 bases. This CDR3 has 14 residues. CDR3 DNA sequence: TGTGCCAGCAGTCGACAGGCAGCGAACACTGAAGCTTTCTTT. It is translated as CASSRQAANTEAFF.